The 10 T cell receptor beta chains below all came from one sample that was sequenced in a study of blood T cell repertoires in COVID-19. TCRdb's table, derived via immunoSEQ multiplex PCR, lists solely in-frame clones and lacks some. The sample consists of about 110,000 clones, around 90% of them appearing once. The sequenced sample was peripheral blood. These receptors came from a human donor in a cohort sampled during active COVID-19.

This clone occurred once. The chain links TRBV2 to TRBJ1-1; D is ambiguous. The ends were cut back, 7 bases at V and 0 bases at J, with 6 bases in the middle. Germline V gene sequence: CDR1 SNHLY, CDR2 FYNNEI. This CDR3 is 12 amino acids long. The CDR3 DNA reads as TGTGCCAGCACCGGGATGAACACTGAAGCTTTCTTT. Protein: CASTGMNTEAFF.

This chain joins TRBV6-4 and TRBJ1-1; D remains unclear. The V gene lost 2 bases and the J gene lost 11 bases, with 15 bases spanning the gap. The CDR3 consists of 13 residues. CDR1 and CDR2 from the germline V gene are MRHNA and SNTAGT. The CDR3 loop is CASSDTESARAFF. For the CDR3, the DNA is TGTGCCAGCAGTGACACAGAAAGTGCTCGGGCTTTCTTT.

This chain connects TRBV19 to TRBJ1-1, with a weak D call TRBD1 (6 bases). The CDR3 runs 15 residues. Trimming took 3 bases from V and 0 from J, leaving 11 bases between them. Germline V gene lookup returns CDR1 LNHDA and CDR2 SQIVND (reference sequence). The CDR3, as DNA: TGTGCCAGTAGTATTGGAGCAGGGGTGAACACTGAAGCTTTCTTT. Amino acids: CASSIGAGVNTEAFF. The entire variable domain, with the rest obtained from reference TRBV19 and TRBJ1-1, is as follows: DGGITQSPKYLFRKEGQNVTLSCEQNLNHDAMYWYRQDPGQGLRLIYYSQIVNDFQKGDIAEGYSVSREKKESFPLTVTSAQKNPTAFYLCASSIGAGVNTEAFFGQGTRLTVV.

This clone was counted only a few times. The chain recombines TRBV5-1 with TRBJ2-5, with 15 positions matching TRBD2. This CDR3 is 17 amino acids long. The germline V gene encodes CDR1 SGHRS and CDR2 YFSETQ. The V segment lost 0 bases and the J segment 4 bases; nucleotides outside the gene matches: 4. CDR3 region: CASSLGGLAGGRETQYF. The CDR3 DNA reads TGCGCCAGCAGCTTGGGAGGACTAGCGGGGGGGCGAGAGACCCAGTACTTC.

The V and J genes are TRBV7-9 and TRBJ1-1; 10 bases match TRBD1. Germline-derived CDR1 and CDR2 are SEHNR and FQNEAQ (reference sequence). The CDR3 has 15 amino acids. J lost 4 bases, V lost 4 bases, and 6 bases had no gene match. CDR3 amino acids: CASSSWTGGSTEAFF. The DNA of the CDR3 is TGTGCCAGCAGCTCCTGGACAGGGGGGAGCACTGAAGCTTTCTTT.

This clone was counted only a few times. This CDR3 is CASSFLPPSWDRGFEQYF. CDR3 bases: TGTGCCAGCAGTTTTCTCCCCCCTTCTTGGGACAGGGGGTTCGAGCAGTACTTC. The chain is built from TRBV27 and TRBJ2-7; TRBD1 matches at 11 bases. There are 18 residues in the CDR3. Trimming cost V 3 bases and J 6 bases; bases outside gene matches: 16. Germline-derived CDR1 and CDR2 are MNHEY and SMNVEV (reference sequence).

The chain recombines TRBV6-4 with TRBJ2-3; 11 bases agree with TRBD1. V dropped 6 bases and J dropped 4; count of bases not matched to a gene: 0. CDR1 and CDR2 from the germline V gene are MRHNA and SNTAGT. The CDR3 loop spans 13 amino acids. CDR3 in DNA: TGTGCCAGCAGGGGACAGGGGGCAGATACGCAGTATTTT. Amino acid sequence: CASRGQGADTQYF.

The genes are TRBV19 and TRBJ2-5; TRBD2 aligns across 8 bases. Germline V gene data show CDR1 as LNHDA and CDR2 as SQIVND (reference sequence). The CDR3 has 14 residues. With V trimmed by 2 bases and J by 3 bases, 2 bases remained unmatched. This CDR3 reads CASSIPGGEETQYF. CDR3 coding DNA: TGTGCCAGTAGTATACCGGGAGGGGAAGAGACCCAGTACTTC.

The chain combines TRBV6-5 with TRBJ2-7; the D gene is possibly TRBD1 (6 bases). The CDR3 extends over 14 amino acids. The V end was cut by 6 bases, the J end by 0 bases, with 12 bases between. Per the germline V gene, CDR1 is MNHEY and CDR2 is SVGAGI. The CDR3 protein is CASRLTGSSYEQYF. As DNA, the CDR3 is TGTGCCAGCAGGCTTACAGGGAGCTCCTACGAGCAGTACTTC.

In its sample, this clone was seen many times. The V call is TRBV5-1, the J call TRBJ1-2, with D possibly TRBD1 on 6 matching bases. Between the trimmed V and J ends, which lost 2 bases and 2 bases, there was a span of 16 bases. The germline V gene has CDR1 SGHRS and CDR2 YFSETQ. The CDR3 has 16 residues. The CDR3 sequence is CASSFASGQSNYGYTF. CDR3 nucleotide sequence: TGCGCCAGCAGCTTCGCCTCCGGACAGTCAAACTATGGCTACACCTTC.